Given below is one T cell receptor beta chain in context. What it binds is unknown. The sample originates from a study of T cells in tuberculosis. Study details: The T cells targeted glucose monomycolate, a mycobacterial lipid, via CD1B. Broader study findings: Smaller alpha distances in active tuberculosis partly reflected shorter CDR3-alpha lengths. Active tuberculosis TCR-alpha repertoires lay closer to GMM-specific TCRs than IGRA-negative controls, suggesting clonal expansion.

Using immunoSEQ multiplex PCR, the repertoire was profiled, and TCRdb retains in-frame clones only, with some absent. This sample has 30,000 to 35,000 clones; around 96% occur once, and the top ten carry roughly 6.2%. Looked up from germline, CDR1 is SNHLY and CDR2 is FYNNEI. The trim removed 5 bases at V and 6 bases at J, leaving 8 bases unmatched. The CDR3 runs to 15 residues. Material: PBMCs. The origin of this receptor is a donor aged 10-29 years with latent tuberculosis or without tuberculosis infection. J is TRBJ2-3 and V is TRBV2, with 10 positions matching TRBD1. CDR3 amino acids: CASSYQTGGWDTQYF. The CDR3 coding sequence is TGTGCCAGCAGTTATCAGACAGGGGGCTGGGATACGCAGTATTTT.